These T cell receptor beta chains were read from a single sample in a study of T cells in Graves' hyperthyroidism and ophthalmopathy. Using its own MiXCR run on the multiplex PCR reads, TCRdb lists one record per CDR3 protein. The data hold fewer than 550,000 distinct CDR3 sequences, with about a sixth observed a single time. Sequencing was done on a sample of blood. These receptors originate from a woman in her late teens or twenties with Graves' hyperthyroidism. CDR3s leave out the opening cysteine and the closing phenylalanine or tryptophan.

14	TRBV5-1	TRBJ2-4	ASSTTHGLAGNIQY
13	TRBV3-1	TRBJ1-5	ASSQNAGGNQPQH
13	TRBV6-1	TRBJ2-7	ASRDGTGGYYEQY
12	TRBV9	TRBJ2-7	ASSVDGGSYEQY
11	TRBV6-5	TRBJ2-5	ASSYPPEETQY
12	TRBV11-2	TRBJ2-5	ASSFKGGGETQY
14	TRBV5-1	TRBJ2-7	ASSLTSAPSRYEQY
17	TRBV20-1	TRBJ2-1	SARGSGTSGALFYNEQF
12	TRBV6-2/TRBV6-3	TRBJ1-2	ASSVRREDYGYT
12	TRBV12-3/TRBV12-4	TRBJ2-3	ASSLAAGPDTQY
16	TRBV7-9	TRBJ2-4	ASSPPIDGEKGKNIQY
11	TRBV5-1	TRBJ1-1	ASSLYQGTEAF
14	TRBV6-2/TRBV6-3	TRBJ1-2	ASRRGRVPELDGYT
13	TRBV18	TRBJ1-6	ASSLDRGPGSPLH
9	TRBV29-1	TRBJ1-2	SVEANYGYT
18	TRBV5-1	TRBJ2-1	ASSSGLIPGLPPTYNEQF
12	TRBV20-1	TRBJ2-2	SASRRGNTGELF
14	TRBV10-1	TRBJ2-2	ASSEVGPEGTGELF
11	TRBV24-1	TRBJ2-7	ATSDYGSYEQY
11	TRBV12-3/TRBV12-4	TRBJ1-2	ASNQGNDYGYT
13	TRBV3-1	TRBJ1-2	ASSLNLGPSRGYT
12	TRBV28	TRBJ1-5	ASRQRRARQPQH
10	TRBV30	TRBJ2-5	AWSRQQETQY
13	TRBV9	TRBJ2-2	ASSVDRALPGELF
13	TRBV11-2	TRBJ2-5	ASSSLGQGEETQY
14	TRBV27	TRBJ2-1	ASSLSRTGSGNEQF
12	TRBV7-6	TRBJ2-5	ASSIGTTQETQY
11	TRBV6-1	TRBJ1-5	ASKLILGQPQH
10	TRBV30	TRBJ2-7	GLGVSSYEQY
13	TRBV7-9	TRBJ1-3	ASSPPRVTGNTIY
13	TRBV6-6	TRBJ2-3	ASSYSGGGWDTQY
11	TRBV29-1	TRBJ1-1	SVETGDDTEAF